These T cell receptor beta chains were read from a single sample in a study of Graves' ophthalmopathy and Graves' hyperthyroidism. TCRdb passed the multiplex PCR reads through MiXCR, listing each CDR3 protein once. The data hold about 220,000 distinct CDR3 sequences, with roughly a fifth observed a single time. Sequenced input: peripheral blood. These receptors were taken from a woman aged 50 to 65 with Graves' ophthalmopathy. Both conserved end residues are part of each CDR3. The D gene is left open where the match is weak. The size of a clone is reported for some rows only, either as once, few or many, or as a class for expanded clones.

d_call | j_call | v_call | clone_size | cdr3_aa | cdr3_nt
TRBD2 | TRBJ2-7 | TRBV12-3/TRBV12-4 | . | CASSPRGGLSYEQYF | TGTGCCAGCAGCCCCCGGGGGGGCCTTTCCTACGAGCAGTACTTC
. | TRBJ2-7 | TRBV29-1 | . | CSVVGGGGGYEQYF | TGCAGCGTTGTCGGTGGGGGAGGAGGGTACGAGCAGTACTTC
TRBD1 | TRBJ2-2 | TRBV19 | many | CASNPDRDLRDTGELFF | TGTGCCAGTAACCCGGACAGGGACCTAAGGGACACCGGGGAGCTGTTTTTT
TRBD2 | TRBJ2-5 | TRBV9 | . | CASSDGLAGQETQYF | TGTGCCAGCAGCGACGGACTAGCGGGACAAGAGACCCAGTACTTC
. | TRBJ2-5 | TRBV11-2 | many | CASSRERQETQYF | TGTGCCAGCAGCCGAGAGCGTCAAGAGACCCAGTACTTC
. | TRBJ1-2 | TRBV6-1 | many | CASSVTPIIYGYTF | TGTGCCAGCAGTGTTACACCTATCATCTATGGCTACACCTTC
. | TRBJ2-4 | TRBV5-1 | many | CAALGGENIQYF | TGCGCCGCCCTGGGGGGAGAAAACATTCAGTACTTC
TRBD2 | TRBJ2-5 | TRBV5-1 | once | CASSPGGTRRQETQYF | TGCGCCAGCAGCCCCGGGGGGACGAGAAGACAAGAGACCCAGTACTTC
TRBD1 | TRBJ2-7 | TRBV25-1 | many | CASSAKGAPYEQYF | TGTGCCAGCAGTGCAAAGGGGGCCCCCTACGAGCAGTACTTC
. | TRBJ1-2 | TRBV28 | many | CASSFRDSNYGYTF | TGTGCCAGCAGTTTCAGGGACTCTAACTATGGCTACACCTTC